This paragraph covers one T cell receptor (beta chain) sequence. Its cognate antigen is unknown. The authors ran the assay at deep level. Every immunoSEQ plate was one replicate of a subset's evenly spread DNA. Repertoires were generated with immunoSEQ multiplex PCR, while TCRdb's copy carries only in-frame clones and drops some. The sample shows some 2,400,000 clones, about 94% of them seen only once. The sample originates from a study of shared clonotypes between healthy human individuals. Findings and caveats of the study: Few donors limited the genetic and exposure-history diversity represented. The naive CD4 repertoires of several donors were compared, and about 5% of clonotypes were shared.

There are 14 residues in the CDR3. The ends were cut back, 2 bases at V and 7 bases at J, with 12 bases in the middle. Germline V CDR1 and CDR2: SEHNR, FQNEAQ (reference sequence). This sequence originates from a man between 18 and 29 years old in good health. The chain links TRBV7-9 to TRBJ2-1; D is ambiguous. Sequencing was performed on naive CD4+ T cells sorted from blood. Subset in this sample: CD45RA+ positively selected. The CDR3 DNA is TGTGCCAGCAGCTTACAGGCACTGTCAAATGAGCAGTTCTTC. This encodes CASSLQALSNEQFF. The full variable domain, completed using reference TRBV7-9 and TRBJ2-1, is DTGVSQNPRHKITKRGQNVTFRCDPISEHNRLYWYRQTLGQGPEFLTYFQNEAQLEKSRLLSDRFSAERPKGSFSTLEIQRTEQGDSAMYLCASSLQALSNEQFFGPGTRLTVL.